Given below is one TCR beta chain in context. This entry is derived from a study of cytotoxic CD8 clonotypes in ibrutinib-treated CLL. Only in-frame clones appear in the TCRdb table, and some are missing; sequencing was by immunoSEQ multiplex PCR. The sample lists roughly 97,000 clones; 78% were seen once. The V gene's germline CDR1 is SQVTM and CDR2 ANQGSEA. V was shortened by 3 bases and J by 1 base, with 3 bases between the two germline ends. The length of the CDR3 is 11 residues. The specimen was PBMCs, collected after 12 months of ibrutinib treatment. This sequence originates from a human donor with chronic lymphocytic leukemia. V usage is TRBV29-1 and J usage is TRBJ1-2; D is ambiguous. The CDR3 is CSVEFNYGYTF. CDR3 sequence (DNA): TGCAGCGTTGAGTTTAACTATGGCTACACCTTC.